This T cell receptor (beta chain) comes out of a study of cytomegalovirus exposure and HLA in healthy donors. Study at large: A previous analysis identified more than 100 million unique TCR beta sequences derived from 180 million or so T cells.

Whole-study findings and limits: In an earlier analysis, about 87% or about 30%: the productive usage of most TCR beta V segments. Researchers counted around 180 TCR beta chains as cytomegalovirus-associated. A cluster of highly shared sequence variants was likely a sequencing artifact.

A multiplex PCR was run with 60 Vbeta primers and 13 Jbeta primers. TCRdb's table, derived via immunoSEQ multiplex PCR, lists solely in-frame clones and lacks some. This table has tens of thousands of clones, around 78% appearing once. Germline-derived CDR1 and CDR2 are SGHAT and FQDESV (reference sequence). CDR3 length: 14 amino acids. The V end lost 6 bases, the J end lost 6 bases, and 18 bases lay between the germline ends. As for this clone: Antigen: not known.

Sequenced sample: PBMCs. The J gene is TRBJ2-7, the V gene TRBV11-1, with D perhaps matching TRBD1 (5 bases). This TCR derives from a male donor in good health and CMV-seropositive. The CDR3 here is CASRGWTNSLEQYF. The CDR3 nucleotides are TGTGCCAGCAGGGGCTGGACAAACTCGCTCGAGCAGTACTTC.